The next 27 T cell receptor beta chains were all read from a single sample in a study of T cells in Graves' hyperthyroidism and ophthalmopathy. Template material for amplifying TCR beta CDR3 regions consisted of RNA transcripts. The study used the HTBI primer set for a first-round RT-PCR of the TCR CDR3. One entry per CDR3 protein, called by TCRdb with MiXCR from the multiplex PCR reads. The sample has around 260,000 distinct CDR3 sequences, 25% to 30% seen once; the top ten hold 20% to 30%. Sequencing input: blood. These receptors were obtained from a man aged 40-50 years with Graves' hyperthyroidism that later progressed to Graves' ophthalmopathy.

This clonotype was observed many times. V and J are TRBV5-1 and TRBJ1-5; 7 nucleotides align to TRBD1. The CDR3 extends over 15 amino acids. CDR1 is SGHRS, CDR2 YFSETQ, per germline. The V segment lost 2 bases and the J segment 3 bases; nucleotides outside the gene matches: 5. The CDR3 sequence: CASSLFTGDNQPQHF. DNA of the CDR3: TGCGCCAGCAGCTTATTCACAGGGGACAATCAGCCCCAGCATTTT.

The J gene is TRBJ1-5, the V gene TRBV6-1; the match to TRBD1 covers 11 bases. This CDR3 region has 16 residues. J lost 3 bases, V lost 8 bases, and 9 bases had no gene match. Germline V lookup: CDR1 MNHNS, CDR2 SASEGT. This CDR3 is CASWPGTGGVNQPQHF. The CDR3 bases are TGTGCCAGCTGGCCCGGGACAGGGGGGGTCAATCAGCCCCAGCATTTT.

This clonotype was seen ten or more times. The V and J genes are TRBV12-3 or TRBV12-4 and TRBJ1-1; D unresolved. V lost 6 bases and J 1 base, leaving 6 bases between the germline ends. The CDR3 totals 12 residues. Here the CDR3 reads CASRISNTEAFF. The CDR3 DNA follows: TGTGCCAGCAGAATATCGAACACTGAAGCTTTCTTT.

This clonotype was recorded at least ten times. The chain employs TRBV5-5 and TRBJ2-7; tentative D call: TRBD1 (5 bases). CDR3 length: 14 residues. Germline V CDR1 and CDR2: SGHKS, YYEKEE (reference sequence). Trimming left V 3 bases short and J 2 bases short, with 12 bases between. This CDR3 is CASSSGPATYEQYF. CDR3 bases: TGTGCCAGCAGCTCAGGGCCAGCCACCTACGAGCAGTACTTC.

This clonotype appeared many times. The rearrangement joins TRBV11-3 to TRBJ2-5; D is ambiguous. The germline CDR1 and CDR2 sequences are SGHNT and YENEEA. CDR3 size: 14 residues. V lost 0 bases, J lost 9 bases, and 14 bases lay in between. The CDR3 sequence is CASSLDRPSWAQYF. The CDR3 nucleotides are TGTGCCAGCAGCTTAGACAGGCCGTCTTGGGCCCAGTACTTC.

This clonotype was seen ten or more times. The rearrangement joins TRBV20-1 to TRBJ2-3; 12 bases are a match to TRBD2. This CDR3 comprises 18 residues. The ends lost 6 bases at V and 4 bases at J; junction bases unmatched: 17. Germline values: CDR1 DFQATT, CDR2 SNEGSKA (reference sequence). In nucleotides, the CDR3 is TGCAGTGCGGAGCTAGCGGGAGGGCCGGTACTTGGGTCAGATACGCAGTATTTT. Its protein product is CSAELAGGPVLGSDTQYF.

This clonotype was observed many times. The chain employs TRBV11-3 and TRBJ2-3; D perhaps matches TRBD1 (5 bases). This CDR3 has 16 residues. The V and J ends lost 2 bases and 3 bases respectively, with 15 bases between them. Germline V gene lookup returns CDR1 SGHNT and CDR2 YENEEA. The CDR3 loop is CASSLFRWGKTDTQYF. CDR3 coding DNA: TGTGCCAGCAGCTTATTCCGATGGGGCAAGACAGATACGCAGTATTTT. The full variable domain, its missing parts supplied by reference TRBV11-3 and TRBJ2-3, is EAGVVQSPRYKIIEKKQPVAFWCNPISGHNTLYWYLQNLGQGPELLIRYENEEAVDDSQLPKDRFSAERLKGVDSTLKIQPAELGDSAVYLCASSLFRWGKTDTQYFGPGTRLTVL.

This clonotype was observed many times. The rearrangement uses TRBV6-1 and TRBJ2-2; no clear D gene. CDR3 size: 15 residues. Germline CDR1 MNHNS, CDR2 SASEGT. V lost 2 bases, J lost 5 bases, and 12 bases lay in between. Written as DNA, the CDR3 is TGTGCCAGCAGTGAAACTGGGGTGCGGACCGGGGAGCTGTTTTTT. Protein sequence: CASSETGVRTGELFF.

The chain has TRBV6-1 and TRBJ1-3, with unresolved D. V lost 7 bases to trimming and J lost 4 bases, with 23 bases between them. Germline lookup yields CDR1 MNHNS and CDR2 SASEGT. This CDR3 spans 17 amino acids. CDR3 amino acids: CASMRSSTARFGNTIYF. DNA of the CDR3: TGTGCCAGCATGCGGTCATCCACGGCTAGATTCGGAAACACCATATATTTT.

The chain combines TRBV19 with TRBJ2-5, with TRBD2 identical over 8 bases. V shed 4 bases and J 5 bases; nucleotides not matched to a gene: 3. Germline lookup yields CDR1 LNHDA and CDR2 SQIVND (reference sequence). The CDR3 extends over 13 amino acids. Written as DNA, the CDR3 is TGTGCCAGTAGTAACACGGGAGGGGAGACCCAGTACTTC. Translation: CASSNTGGETQYF.

At least ten counts were recorded for this clonotype. The chain joins TRBV6-1 to TRBJ2-4; D gene ambiguous. The V gene's germline CDR1 is MNHNS and CDR2 SASEGT. The CDR3 consists of 14 residues. V was shortened by 2 bases and J by 8 bases, with 13 bases between the two germline ends. The CDR3 region has the DNA TGTGCCAGCAGTGAATCGAACGGCGCGCACATTCAGTACTTC. As protein: CASSESNGAHIQYF.

In its sample, this clonotype was seen many times. The chain employs TRBV6-5 and TRBJ2-7; 9 bases line up with TRBD2. The germline V gene encodes CDR1 MNHEY and CDR2 SVGAGI. The CDR3 has 14 amino acids. V shed 1 base, J shed 6 bases, and the junction held 4 bases outside the gene matches. The CDR3 loop reads CASSYWRGGFEQYF. CDR3 sequence (DNA): TGTGCCAGCAGTTACTGGCGGGGGGGTTTCGAGCAGTACTTC.

As to this clonotype: A read error may produce the germline difference seen at one junction end. V gene TRBV7-2 combines with J gene TRBJ2-7; 7 bases line up with TRBD1. The CDR3 covers 15 residues. CDR1 and CDR2 (germline): SGHTA, FQGNSA. DNA of the CDR3: TGTGCCAGCAGCTCTATGACAGGGTCCTACTACGAACAGTACTTC. Translated, it gives CASSSMTGSYYEQYF.

This clonotype showed up many times. The chain couples TRBV11-1 to TRBJ2-7; TRBD2 matches at 11 bases. V trimming: 5 bases; J trimming: 2 bases; junction bases outside the gene matches: 11. From germline, CDR1 is SGHAT and CDR2 FQDESV (reference sequence). CDR3 length: 17 amino acids. The CDR3 coding sequence is TGTGCCAGCAGCCATAAACCGACTAGCGGGATCCCCTACGAGCAGTACTTC. Translating it yields CASSHKPTSGIPYEQYF.

This clonotype was picked up many times. The rearrangement uses TRBV18 and TRBJ2-6; D is perhaps TRBD1 (6 bases). V lost 4 bases, J lost 0 bases, and 13 bases lay in between. The CDR3 has 17 amino acids. CDR1 and CDR2 (germline): KGHSH, LQKENI. The CDR3 region is CASSLTGIGSGANVLTF. In DNA, the CDR3 is TGTGCCAGCTCACTTACAGGGATAGGCTCTGGGGCCAACGTCCTGACTTTC.

This clonotype was seen many times. V and J are TRBV19 and TRBJ2-2, with 9 bases aligning to TRBD1. The length of the CDR3 is 16 residues. Germline CDR1 is LNHDA and CDR2 is SQIVND (reference sequence). The V and J ends lost 10 bases and 7 bases, in that order; junction bases with no gene match: 16. The CDR3 DNA sequence: TGTGCCACCAACCGAGGACAGGGGTCCGTTGGCGGGGAGCTGTTTTTT. This encodes CATNRGQGSVGGELFF.

This clonotype was seen ten or more times. The genes are TRBV14 and TRBJ1-1, with 9 bases aligning to TRBD1. Germline CDR1 is SGHDN and CDR2 is FVKESK. The CDR3 loop spans 15 amino acids. The junction had 3 bases not matched to a gene; V was cut back by 4 bases and J by 0 bases. The CDR3 sequence: CASSPDRGLNTEAFF. As DNA, the CDR3 is TGTGCCAGCAGCCCGGACAGGGGTTTGAACACTGAAGCTTTCTTT.

The chain combines TRBV6-1 with TRBJ2-2; D unclear. The CDR3 spans 15 residues. Trimming pared 7 bases from V and 4 bases from J, leaving 16 bases between. CDR1 is MNHNS and CDR2 is SASEGT in the germline V gene. The CDR3 protein is CASTPVLAGTGELFF. The DNA for the CDR3 is TGTGCCAGCACCCCGGTTTTGGCTGGCACCGGGGAGCTGTTTTTT.

There are many counts of this clonotype. The chain joins TRBV19 to TRBJ2-7; 9 nucleotides line up with TRBD2. From germline, CDR1 is LNHDA and CDR2 SQIVND (reference sequence). V was clipped by 4 bases and J by 6 bases; unmatched bases: 19. The CDR3 contains 18 residues. Written as DNA, the CDR3 is TGTGCCAGTAGTAGTCGGACTAGCGTCATAAATGGGGCCTCCGAGCAGTACTTC. It is translated as CASSSRTSVINGASEQYF. The complete variable domain, with remaining parts taken from reference TRBV19 and TRBJ2-7, reads DGGITQSPKYLFRKEGQNVTLSCEQNLNHDAMYWYRQDPGQGLRLIYYSQIVNDFQKGDIAEGYSVSREKKESFPLTVTSAQKNPTAFYLCASSSRTSVINGASEQYFGPGTRLTVT.

J is TRBJ1-1 and V is TRBV12-3 or TRBV12-4, with a weak D call TRBD1 (5 bases). The CDR3 totals 12 residues. The V gene lost 6 bases and the J gene lost 9 bases, with 14 bases spanning the gap. For the CDR3, the DNA is TGTGCCAGCAGCTTCGCGGGACCCCAAGCTTTCTTT. It specifies CASSFAGPQAFF.

This clonotype was detected ten times or more. V usage is TRBV19 and J usage is TRBJ2-6; D is possibly TRBD1 (5 bases). Looked up from germline, CDR1 is LNHDA and CDR2 is SQIVND (reference sequence). This CDR3 contains 19 residues. Trimming took off 0 bases at V and 1 base at J, with 16 bases between the two ends. In DNA, the CDR3 is TGTGCCAGTAGTATAGAAGCGCAGGGTTGGACGTCTGGGGCCAACGTCCTGACTTTC. This sequence encodes CASSIEAQGWTSGANVLTF.

This clonotype has a count of ten or more. The chain recombines TRBV30 with TRBJ1-2; D call uncertain. The germline V gene encodes CDR1 GTSNPN and CDR2 SVGIG (reference sequence). The length of the CDR3 is 14 residues. V was cut by 0 bases and J by 7 bases, with 15 bases left in between. The CDR3 DNA is TGTGCCTGGAGTGTTACGCCCTACGTGCGTGGCTACACCTTC. Its translation is CAWSVTPYVRGYTF.

There are many counts of this clonotype. J is TRBJ2-5 and V is TRBV7-9; TRBD2 agrees at 8 bases. The CDR3 is made up of 12 amino acids. CDR1 and CDR2 from the germline V gene are SEHNR and FQNEAQ (reference sequence). The J segment lost 13 bases and the V segment lost 6 bases, leaving 10 bases of the junction unmatched. The CDR3 spells CASSSGTRSMYF. CDR3 nucleotides: TGTGCCAGCAGTTCCGGGACTAGGTCCATGTACTTC.

This clonotype was picked up one time. This chain connects TRBV11-2 to TRBJ2-4; D gene uncertain. The V end lost 3 bases, the J end lost 0 bases, and 6 bases lay between the germline ends. This CDR3 spans 14 amino acids. Per the germline V gene, CDR1 is SGHAT and CDR2 is FQNNGV. The CDR3 reads CASSFSPAKNIQYF. CDR3 coding DNA: TGTGCCAGCAGCTTTTCACCAGCCAAAAACATTCAGTACTTC.

Remarks on this clonotype: This may be a read error: a much more frequent sequence differs by one nucleotide. The gene calls are TRBV5-6 and TRBJ2-7; no firm D call. Trimming took off 6 bases at V and 7 bases at J, with 11 bases between the two ends. The germline gives CDR1 SGHDT, CDR2 YYEEEE. This CDR3 spans 11 amino acids. The chain's CDR3 is CASNILGEQYF. DNA of the CDR3: TGTGCCAGCAACATTCTTGGGGAGCAGTACTTC.

In this sample, this clonotype turned up many times. This sequence joins TRBV3-1 and TRBJ1-2, with 8 bases matching TRBD1. This CDR3 is built from 14 residues. Germline V gene data show CDR1 as LGHDT and CDR2 as YNNKEL (reference sequence). The trim removed 5 bases at V and 7 bases at J, leaving 9 bases unmatched. CDR3 sequence (DNA): TGTGCCAGCAGCAAGAGGACAGGGCATGGTGGCTACACCTTC. It is translated as CASSKRTGHGGYTF.

The chain has TRBV29-1 and TRBJ1-1; D might be TRBD1 (5 bases). V was shortened by 4 bases and J by 3 bases, with 9 bases between the two germline ends. Germline V gene lookup returns CDR1 SQVTM and CDR2 ANQGSEA. The CDR3 runs to 12 residues. CDR3 sequence (DNA): TGCAGCGTTGGCCCGGGACACACTGAAGCTTTCTTT. This translates into CSVGPGHTEAFF.